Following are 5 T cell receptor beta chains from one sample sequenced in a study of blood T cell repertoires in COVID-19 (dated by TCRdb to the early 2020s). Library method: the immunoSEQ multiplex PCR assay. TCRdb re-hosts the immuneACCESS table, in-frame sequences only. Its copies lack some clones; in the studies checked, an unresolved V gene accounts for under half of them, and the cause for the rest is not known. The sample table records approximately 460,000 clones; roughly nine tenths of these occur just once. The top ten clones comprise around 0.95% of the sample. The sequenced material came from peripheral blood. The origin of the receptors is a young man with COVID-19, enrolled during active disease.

CDR3 amino acids: CASRSVFSPLHF. Here the CDR3 DNA reads TGTGCCAGCAGGTCGGTCTTTTCACCCCTCCACTTT. The rearrangement joins TRBV13 to TRBJ1-6, with D hard to call. Trimming removed 6 bases from V and 9 bases from J, with 9 bases in between. This CDR3 is built from 12 residues. Germline V gene lookup returns CDR1 PRHDT and CDR2 FYEKMQ (reference sequence).

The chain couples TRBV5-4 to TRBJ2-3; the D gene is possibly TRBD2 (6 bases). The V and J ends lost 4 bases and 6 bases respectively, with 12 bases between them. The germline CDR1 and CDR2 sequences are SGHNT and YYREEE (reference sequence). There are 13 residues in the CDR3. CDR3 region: CASSAGTSDTQYF. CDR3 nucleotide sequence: TGTGCCAGCAGCGCGGGGACGAGCGATACGCAGTATTTT.

CDR3 nucleotides: TGTGCCAGCAGCTTAGGCAACAGGACAGGACGAAAAGAGACCCAGTACTTC. Protein product: CASSLGNRTGRKETQYF. The chain employs TRBV7-9 and TRBJ2-5; TRBD1 matches at 7 bases. The CDR3 consists of 17 residues. Per the germline V gene, CDR1 is SEHNR and CDR2 is FQNEAQ (reference sequence). With 1 base clipped from V and 3 bases from J, the junction kept 11 bases outside the gene matches.

Here the CDR3 DNA reads TGTGCCAGCAGCTTCCAAGGGGGGAACACTGAAGCTTTCTTT. Its translation: CASSFQGGNTEAFF. The V and J genes are TRBV5-4 and TRBJ1-1; TRBD1 might be the D (6 bases). Per the germline V gene, CDR1 is SGHNT and CDR2 is YYREEE (reference sequence). This CDR3 is built from 14 residues. V gave up 2 bases and J gave up 1 base, with 9 bases separating them.

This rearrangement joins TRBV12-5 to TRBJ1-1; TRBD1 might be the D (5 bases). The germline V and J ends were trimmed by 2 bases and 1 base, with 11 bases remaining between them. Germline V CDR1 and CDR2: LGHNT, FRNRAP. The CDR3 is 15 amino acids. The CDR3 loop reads CASGLNGAANTEAFF. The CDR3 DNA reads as TGTGCTAGTGGTTTGAATGGGGCAGCGAACACTGAAGCTTTCTTT.